This paragraph covers one T cell receptor (beta chain) sequence. The antigen is unknown. This CDR3 has 15 amino acids. Germline lookup yields CDR1 SGDLS and CDR2 YYNGEE. V gave up 0 bases and J gave up 3 bases, with 10 bases separating them. This sample stems from a study of cytomegalovirus exposure and HLA in healthy donors. Study-wide points: Immune exposure was documented only through CMV serostatus. Sequencing probably produced one cluster of sequence variants that were highly shared. The authors later found most CMV-associated TCR beta chains appeared HLA-restricted.

Primers included in the PCR were 60 Vbeta and 13 Jbeta primers. Measured with immunoSEQ multiplex PCR; TCRdb has only the in-frame clones, and not every one. The table has approximately 240,000 clones, roughly 82% seen once. The receptor comes from a middle-aged woman in good health and CMV-seropositive. V and J are TRBV9 and TRBJ1-3; D may be TRBD1 (6 bases). Input material: PBMCs. CDR3 protein: CASSVGYRDGNTIYF. The CDR3 nucleotides are TGTGCCAGCAGCGTAGGGTACAGGGATGGAAACACCATATATTTT. Full variable domain (remainder filled in from reference TRBV9 and TRBJ1-3): DSGVTQTPKHLITATGQRVTLRCSPRSGDLSVYWYQQSLDQGLQFLIQYYNGEERAKGNILERFSAQQFPDLHSELNLSSLELGDSALYFCASSVGYRDGNTIYFGEGSWLTVV.